The next 3 T cell receptor beta chains were all read from a single sample in a study of T cell responses to AZD1222 COVID-19 vaccine. Assay: immunoSEQ multiplex PCR; the TCRdb copy retains only in-frame clones and omits some. The sample comprises more than 150,000 clones, roughly nine tenths of which are singletons, and 3% to 4% rests with the top ten. Source: peripheral blood, taken 28 days after the second AZD1222 dose. The receptors come from an adult who received the AZD1222 COVID-19 vaccine.

This chain connects TRBV18 to TRBJ1-1; no firm D call. V shed 1 base and J shed 4 bases, with 7 bases lying between them. The CDR3 has 13 amino acids. CDR1 and CDR2 from the germline V gene are KGHSH and LQKENI. The CDR3 protein is CASSPQGPTEAFF. CDR3 sequence (DNA): TGTGCCAGCTCACCACAGGGCCCCACTGAAGCTTTCTTT.

The rearrangement joins TRBV6-5 to TRBJ1-1, with a tentative D call TRBD1 (6 bases). The CDR3 covers 13 residues. Germline assignment: CDR1 MNHEY and CDR2 SVGAGI. Deletions cut 5 bases from V and 1 base from J, with 8 bases between. The CDR3, as DNA: TGTGCCAGCAGTCAGGACAGGAACACTGAAGCTTTCTTT. Protein product: CASSQDRNTEAFF.

The CDR3 spells CASSPLETGANTEAFF. CDR3 nucleotide sequence: TGTGCCAGCAGTCCCCTTGAGACAGGCGCGAACACTGAAGCTTTCTTT. V gene TRBV27 combines with J gene TRBJ1-1; tentatively, D is TRBD1 (6 bases). The CDR3 consists of 16 residues. Trimming stripped 5 bases from V and 1 base from J, with 17 bases between. Germline V gene sequence: CDR1 MNHEY, CDR2 SMNVEV (reference sequence).